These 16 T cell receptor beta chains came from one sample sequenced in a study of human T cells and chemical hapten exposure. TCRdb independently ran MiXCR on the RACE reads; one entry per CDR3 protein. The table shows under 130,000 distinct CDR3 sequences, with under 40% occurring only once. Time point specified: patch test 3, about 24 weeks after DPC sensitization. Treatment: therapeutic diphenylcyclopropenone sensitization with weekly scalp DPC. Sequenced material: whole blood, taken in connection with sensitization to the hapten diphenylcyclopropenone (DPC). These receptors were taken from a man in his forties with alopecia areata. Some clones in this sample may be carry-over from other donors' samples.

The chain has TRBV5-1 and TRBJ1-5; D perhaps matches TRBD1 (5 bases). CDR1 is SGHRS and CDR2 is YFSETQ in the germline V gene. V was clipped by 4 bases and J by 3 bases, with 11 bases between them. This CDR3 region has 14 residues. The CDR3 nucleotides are TGCGCCAGCAGCGTGGACAACCCCAATCAGCCCCAGCATTTT. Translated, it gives CASSVDNPNQPQHF.

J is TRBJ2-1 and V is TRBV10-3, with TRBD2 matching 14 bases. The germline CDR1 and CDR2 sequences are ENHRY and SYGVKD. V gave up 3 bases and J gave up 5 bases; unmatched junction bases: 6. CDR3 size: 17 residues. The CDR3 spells CAISDRGLAGVDNEQFF. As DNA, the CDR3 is TGTGCCATCAGTGACCGGGGACTAGCGGGAGTAGACAATGAGCAGTTCTTC.

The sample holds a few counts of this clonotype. In DNA, the CDR3 is TGTGCCAGCAGCGTTGGAGCGGGAGGCCCCACCGGGGAGCTGTTTTTT. Protein: CASSVGAGGPTGELFF. J is TRBJ2-2 and V is TRBV9, with TRBD2 matching 9 bases. Unmatched junction bases numbered 6, after V lost 2 bases and J lost 4 bases. CDR1 and CDR2 from the germline V gene are SGDLS and YYNGEE. The CDR3 is 16 amino acids.

The CDR3 is CSARDPGQGIYEQYF. CDR3 DNA: TGCAGTGCTAGAGACCCGGGACAGGGAATCTACGAGCAGTACTTC. The rearrangement joins TRBV20-1 to TRBJ2-7, with 9 bases that match TRBD1. CDR3 length: 15 residues. The ends lost 0 bases at V and 3 bases at J; junction bases unmatched: 6. The germline gives CDR1 DFQATT, CDR2 SNEGSKA (reference sequence).

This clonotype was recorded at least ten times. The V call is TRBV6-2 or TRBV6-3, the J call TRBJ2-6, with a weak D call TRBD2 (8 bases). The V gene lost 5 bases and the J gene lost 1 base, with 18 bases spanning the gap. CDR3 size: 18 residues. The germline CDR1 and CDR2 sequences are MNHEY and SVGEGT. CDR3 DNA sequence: TGTGCCAGCAGTGGAAGACAGGGACTAGGTTCTGGGGCCAACGTCCTGACTTTC. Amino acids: CASSGRQGLGSGANVLTF.

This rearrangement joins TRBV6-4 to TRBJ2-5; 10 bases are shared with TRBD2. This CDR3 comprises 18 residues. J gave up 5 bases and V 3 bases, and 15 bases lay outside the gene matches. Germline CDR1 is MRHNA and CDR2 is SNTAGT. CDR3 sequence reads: CASSESWLAGEGTETQYF. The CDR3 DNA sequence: TGTGCCAGCAGTGAGAGCTGGCTAGCGGGAGAAGGGACCGAGACCCAGTACTTC.

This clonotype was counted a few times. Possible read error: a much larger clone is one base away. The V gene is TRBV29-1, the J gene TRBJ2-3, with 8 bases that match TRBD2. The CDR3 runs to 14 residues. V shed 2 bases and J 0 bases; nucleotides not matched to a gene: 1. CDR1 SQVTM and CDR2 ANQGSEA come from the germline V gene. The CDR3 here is CSVESSGSTDTQYF. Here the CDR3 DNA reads TGCAGCGTTGAATCTAGCGGGAGCACAGATACGCAGTATTTT.

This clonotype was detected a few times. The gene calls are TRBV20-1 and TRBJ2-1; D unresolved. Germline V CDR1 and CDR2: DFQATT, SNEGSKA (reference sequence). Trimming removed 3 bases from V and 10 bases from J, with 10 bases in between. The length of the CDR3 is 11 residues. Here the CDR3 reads CSARLILEQFF. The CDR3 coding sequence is TGCAGTGCTAGGCTAATCTTGGAGCAGTTCTTC.

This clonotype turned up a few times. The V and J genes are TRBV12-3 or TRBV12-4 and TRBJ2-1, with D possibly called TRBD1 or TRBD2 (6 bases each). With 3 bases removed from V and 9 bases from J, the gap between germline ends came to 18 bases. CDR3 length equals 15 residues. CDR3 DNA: TGTGCCAGCAGTTTTACGGACCGCAGGGGAGGTGAGCAGTTCTTC. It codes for CASSFTDRRGGEQFF.

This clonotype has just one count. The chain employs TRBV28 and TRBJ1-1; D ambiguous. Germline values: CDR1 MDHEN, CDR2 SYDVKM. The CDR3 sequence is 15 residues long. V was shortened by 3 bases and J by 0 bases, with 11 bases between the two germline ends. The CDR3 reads CASSLGEKMNTEAFF. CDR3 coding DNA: TGTGCCAGCAGTTTGGGCGAAAAAATGAACACTGAAGCTTTCTTT. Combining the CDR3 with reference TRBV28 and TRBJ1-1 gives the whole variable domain DVKVTQSSRYLVKRTGEKVFLECVQDMDHENMFWYRQDPGLGLRLIYFSYDVKMKEKGDIPEGYSVSREKKERFSLILESASTNQTSMYLCASSLGEKMNTEAFFGQGTRLTVV.

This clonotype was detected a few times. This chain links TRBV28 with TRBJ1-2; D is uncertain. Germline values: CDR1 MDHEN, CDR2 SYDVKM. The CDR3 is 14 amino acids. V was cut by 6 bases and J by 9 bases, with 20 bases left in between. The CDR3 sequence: CASRSLVLGARYTF. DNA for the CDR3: TGTGCCAGCAGGTCCTTGGTTCTCGGAGCCCGCTACACCTTC.

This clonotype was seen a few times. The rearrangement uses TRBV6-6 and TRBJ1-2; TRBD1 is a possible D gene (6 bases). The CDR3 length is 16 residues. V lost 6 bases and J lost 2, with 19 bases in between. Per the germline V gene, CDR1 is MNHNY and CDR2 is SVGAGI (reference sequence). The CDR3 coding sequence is TGTGCCAGCAGCCAACCCGACAGGCTAATAAACTATGGCTACACCTTC. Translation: CASSQPDRLINYGYTF.

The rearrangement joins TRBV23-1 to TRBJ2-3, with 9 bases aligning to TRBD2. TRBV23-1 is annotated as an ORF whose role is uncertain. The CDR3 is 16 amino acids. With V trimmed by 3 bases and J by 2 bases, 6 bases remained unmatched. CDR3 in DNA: TGCGCCAGCAGTCACGGGCGGGAGGGTCTCACAGATACGCAGTATTTT. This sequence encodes CASSHGREGLTDTQYF.

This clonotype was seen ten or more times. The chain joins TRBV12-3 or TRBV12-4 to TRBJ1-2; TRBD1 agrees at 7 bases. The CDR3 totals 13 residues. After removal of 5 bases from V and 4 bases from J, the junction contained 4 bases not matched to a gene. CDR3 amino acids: CASSTGTVYGYTF. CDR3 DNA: TGTGCCAGCAGTACAGGGACAGTCTATGGCTACACCTTC.

CDR3 in DNA: TGTGCCAGCAGCACCTACAGGGGACCGACTGAAGCTTTCTTT. Translated, it gives CASSTYRGPTEAFF. The V call is TRBV5-4, the J call TRBJ1-1, with TRBD1 matching over 7 bases. V lost 4 bases and J lost 5; bases outside the gene matches: 8. Germline CDR1 is SGHNT and CDR2 is YYREEE (reference sequence). The CDR3 consists of 14 residues. The complete variable domain, with remaining parts taken from reference TRBV5-4 and TRBJ1-1, reads ETGVTQSPTHLIKTRGQQVTLRCSSQSGHNTVSWYQQALGQGPQFIFQYYREEENGRGNFPPRFSGLQFPNYSSELNVNALELDDSALYLCASSTYRGPTEAFFGQGTRLTVV.

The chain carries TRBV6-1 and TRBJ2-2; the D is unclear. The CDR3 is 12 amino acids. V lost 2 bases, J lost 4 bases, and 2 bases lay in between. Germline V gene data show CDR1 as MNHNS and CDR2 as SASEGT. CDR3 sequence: CASSERTGELFF. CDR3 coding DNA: TGTGCCAGCAGTGAACGCACCGGGGAGCTGTTTTTT.